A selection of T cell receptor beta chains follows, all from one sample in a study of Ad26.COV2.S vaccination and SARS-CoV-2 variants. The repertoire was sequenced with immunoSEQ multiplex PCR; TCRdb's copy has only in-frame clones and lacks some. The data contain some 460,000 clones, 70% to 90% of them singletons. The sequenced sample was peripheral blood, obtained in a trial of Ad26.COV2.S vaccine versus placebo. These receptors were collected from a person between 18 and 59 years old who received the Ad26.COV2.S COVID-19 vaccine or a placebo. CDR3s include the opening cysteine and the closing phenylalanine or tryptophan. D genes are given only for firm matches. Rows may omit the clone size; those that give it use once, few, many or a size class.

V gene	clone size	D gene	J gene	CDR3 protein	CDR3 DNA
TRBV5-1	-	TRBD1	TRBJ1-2	CASSLALAGGTVNYGYTF	TGCGCCAGCAGCTTGGCCTTGGCAGGGGGGACAGTTAACTATGGCTACACCTTC
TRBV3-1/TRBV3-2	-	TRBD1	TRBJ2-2	CASSLGTGFGTGELFF	TGTGCCAGCAGCCTCGGGACAGGGTTTGGCACCGGGGAGCTGTTTTTT
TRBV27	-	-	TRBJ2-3	CASSSGSLTQYF	TGTGCCAGCAGTTCCGGGTCCCTGACGCAGTATTTT
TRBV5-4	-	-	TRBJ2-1	CASSPPGPNNEQFF	TGTGCCAGCAGCCCCCCGGGGCCCAACAATGAGCAGTTCTTC
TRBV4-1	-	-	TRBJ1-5	CASSQGRLGNQPQHF	TGCGCCAGCAGCCAAGGTCGACTAGGCAATCAGCCCCAGCATTTT
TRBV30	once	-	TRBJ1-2	CAWSLNYGYTF	TGTGCCTGGAGTCTTAACTATGGCTACACCTTC
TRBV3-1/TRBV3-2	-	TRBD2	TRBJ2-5	CASSQLAGGLETQYF	TGTGCCAGCAGCCAATTAGCGGGAGGTTTAGAGACCCAGTACTTC
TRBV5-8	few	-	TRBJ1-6	CASSLDHGTPYNSPLHF	TGTGCCAGCAGCTTGGACCATGGGACACCTTATAATTCACCCCTCCACTTT
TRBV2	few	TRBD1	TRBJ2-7	CASRSTGPLGEQYF	TGTGCCAGCAGATCGACAGGGCCCTTGGGCGAGCAGTACTTC
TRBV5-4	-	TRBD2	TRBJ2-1	CASSTGTSAYNEQFF	TGTGCCAGCAGCACAGGGACTAGCGCATACAATGAGCAGTTCTTC
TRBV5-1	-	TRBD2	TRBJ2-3	CASSWGPGTSGTDTQYF	TGCGCCAGCAGCTGGGGCCCCGGGACTAGCGGCACAGATACGCAGTATTTT
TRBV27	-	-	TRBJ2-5	CASSLSRFETQYF	TGTGCCAGCAGTTTATCGAGGTTCGAGACCCAGTACTTC
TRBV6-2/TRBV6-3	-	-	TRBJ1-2	CASSYWGRQNYGYTF	TGTGCCAGCAGTTATTGGGGACGGCAAAACTATGGCTACACCTTC
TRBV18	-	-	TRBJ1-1	CASSPPSQGYTEAFF	TGTGCCAGCTCACCACCCTCACAGGGTTACACTGAAGCTTTCTTT
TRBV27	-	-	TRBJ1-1	CASSLSLRGEAFF	TGTGCCAGCAGTTTATCTCTCAGAGGGGAAGCTTTCTTT
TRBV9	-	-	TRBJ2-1	CASSPRSQGNDEQFF	TGTGCCAGCAGCCCTAGGTCCCAGGGGAATGATGAGCAGTTCTTC
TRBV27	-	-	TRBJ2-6	CASRPSGANVLTF	TGTGCCAGCAGACCTTCTGGGGCCAACGTCCTGACTTTC
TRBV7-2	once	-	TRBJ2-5	CASSLVGLYGAYSQYF	TGTGCCAGCAGCTTAGTTGGCCTGTACGGGGCATACTCCCAGTACTTC
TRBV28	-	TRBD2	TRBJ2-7	CASSPQGLAGEQYF	TGTGCCAGCAGCCCCCAGGGACTAGCGGGCGAGCAGTACTTC
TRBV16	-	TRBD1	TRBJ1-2	CASSQSMRGQGYTF	TGTGCCAGCAGCCAATCGATGAGGGGGCAGGGCTACACCTTC
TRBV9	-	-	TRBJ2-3	CASSRTHHTDTQYF	TGTGCCAGCAGTCGTACCCACCACACAGATACGCAGTATTTT
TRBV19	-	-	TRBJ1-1	CASSPQAGSYTEAFF	TGTGCCAGTAGTCCTCAGGCGGGAAGTTACACTGAAGCTTTCTTT